This TCR beta chain was observed in a study of cytomegalovirus exposure and HLA in healthy donors. Study-level information: As an earlier analysis found, about 179 million T cells yielded fewer than 130 million unique TCR beta sequences.

In the PCR, 60 Vbeta and 13 Jbeta primers were used. The repertoire was sequenced with immunoSEQ multiplex PCR; TCRdb's copy has only in-frame clones and lacks some. The data hold around 160,000 clones, with roughly four fifths observed a single time. With respect to this clone: Its antigen is not known.

Study observations and caveats: In a later analysis, compared with equally common non-associated chains, HLA-associated beta chains were more expanded. The study labeled under 200 TCR beta chains cytomegalovirus-associated. The authors later linked a missense DCLRE1C variant to TCR beta V- and J-gene trimming.

This receptor was obtained from a woman in her thirties or forties in good health and CMV-seronegative. The sample was PBMCs.

CDR3 bases: TGTGCCAGCAGCCCGGAGACGGACAGATACTATGGCTACACCTTC. Translated, it gives CASSPETDRYYGYTF. The chain combines TRBV5-4 with TRBJ1-2; maybe TRBD1 (6 bases). The CDR3 contains 15 residues. Per the germline V gene, CDR1 is SGHNT and CDR2 is YYREEE (reference sequence). V lost 4 bases to trimming and J lost 3 bases, with 16 bases between them.